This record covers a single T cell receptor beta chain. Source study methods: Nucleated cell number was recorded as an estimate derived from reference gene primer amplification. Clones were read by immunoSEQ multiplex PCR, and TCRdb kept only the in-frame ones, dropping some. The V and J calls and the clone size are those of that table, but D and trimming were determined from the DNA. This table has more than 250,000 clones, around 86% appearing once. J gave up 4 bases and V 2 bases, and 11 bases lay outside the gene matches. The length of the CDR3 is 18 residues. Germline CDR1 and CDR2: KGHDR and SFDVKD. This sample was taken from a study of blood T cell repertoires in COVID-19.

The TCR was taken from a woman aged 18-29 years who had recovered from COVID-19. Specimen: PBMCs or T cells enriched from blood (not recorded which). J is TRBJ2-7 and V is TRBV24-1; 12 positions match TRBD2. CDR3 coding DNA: TGTGCCACCAGTGATTACCGGACTAGCGGGAATGGGCGGTACGAGCAGTACTTC. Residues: CATSDYRTSGNGRYEQYF.